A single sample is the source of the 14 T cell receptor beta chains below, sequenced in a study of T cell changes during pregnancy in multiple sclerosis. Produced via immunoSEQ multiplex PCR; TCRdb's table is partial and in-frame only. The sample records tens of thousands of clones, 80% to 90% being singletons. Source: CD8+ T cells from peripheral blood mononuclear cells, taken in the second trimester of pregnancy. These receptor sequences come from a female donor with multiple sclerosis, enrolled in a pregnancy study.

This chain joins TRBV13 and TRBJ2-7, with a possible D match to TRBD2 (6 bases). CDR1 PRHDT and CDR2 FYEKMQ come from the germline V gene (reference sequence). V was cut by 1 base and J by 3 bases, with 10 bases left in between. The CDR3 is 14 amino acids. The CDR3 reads CASSLVGGVYEQYF. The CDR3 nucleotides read TGTGCCAGCAGCTTAGTCGGCGGGGTCTACGAGCAGTACTTC.

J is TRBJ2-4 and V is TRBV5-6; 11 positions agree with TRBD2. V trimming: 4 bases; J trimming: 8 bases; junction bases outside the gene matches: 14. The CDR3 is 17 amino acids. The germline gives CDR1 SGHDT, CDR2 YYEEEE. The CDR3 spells CASSRGPSGGQGDIQYF. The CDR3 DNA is TGTGCCAGCAGCCGGGGGCCTAGCGGGGGGCAAGGGGACATTCAGTACTTC. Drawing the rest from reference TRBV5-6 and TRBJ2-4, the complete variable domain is DAGVTQSPTHLIKTRGQQVTLRCSPKSGHDTVSWYQQALGQGPQFIFQYYEEEERQRGNFPDRFSGHQFPNYSSELNVNALLLGDSALYLCASSRGPSGGQGDIQYFGAGTRLSVL.

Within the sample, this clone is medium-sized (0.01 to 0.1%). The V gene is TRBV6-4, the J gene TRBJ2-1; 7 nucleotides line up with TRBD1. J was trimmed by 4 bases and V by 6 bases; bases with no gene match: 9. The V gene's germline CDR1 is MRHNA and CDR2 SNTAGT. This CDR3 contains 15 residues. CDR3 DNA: TGTGCCAGCAGCCAGGGGACAGACATGTACAATGAGCAGTTCTTC. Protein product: CASSQGTDMYNEQFF.

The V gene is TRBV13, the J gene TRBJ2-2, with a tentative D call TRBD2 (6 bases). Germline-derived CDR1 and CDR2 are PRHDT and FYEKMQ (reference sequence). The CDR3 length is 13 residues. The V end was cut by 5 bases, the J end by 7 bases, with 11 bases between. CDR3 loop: CASSARLVGELFF. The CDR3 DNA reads TGTGCCAGCAGCGCCCGACTAGTCGGGGAGCTGTTTTTT.

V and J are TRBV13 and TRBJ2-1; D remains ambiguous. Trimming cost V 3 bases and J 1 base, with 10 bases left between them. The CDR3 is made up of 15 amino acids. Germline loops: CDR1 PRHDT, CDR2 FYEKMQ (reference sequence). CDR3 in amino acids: CASSFMRTSYNEQFF. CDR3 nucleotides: TGTGCCAGCAGCTTTATGCGCACGTCCTACAATGAGCAGTTCTTC.

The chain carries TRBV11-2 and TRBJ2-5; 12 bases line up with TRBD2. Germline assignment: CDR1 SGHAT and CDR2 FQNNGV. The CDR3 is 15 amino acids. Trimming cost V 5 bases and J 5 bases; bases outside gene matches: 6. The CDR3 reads CASSPSSGRAETQYF. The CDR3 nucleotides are TGTGCCAGCAGCCCCTCTAGCGGGAGGGCGGAGACCCAGTACTTC.

DNA of the CDR3: TGTGCCAGCAGCCCACTCCTACAGGACTCTGGAAACACCATATATTTT. This codes for CASSPLLQDSGNTIYF. The chain has TRBV7-9 and TRBJ1-3, with a weak D call TRBD1 (5 bases). The CDR3 is 16 amino acids. Germline-derived CDR1 and CDR2 are SEHNR and FQNEAQ (reference sequence). Trimming shortened V by 5 bases and J by 0 bases, and 14 bases separated the two germline ends.

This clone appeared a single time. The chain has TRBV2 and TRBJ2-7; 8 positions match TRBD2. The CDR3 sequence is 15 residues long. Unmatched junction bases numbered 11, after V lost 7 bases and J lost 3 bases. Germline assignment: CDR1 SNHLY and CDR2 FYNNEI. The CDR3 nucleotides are TGTGCCAGCACAAACCCGCGGGAGGCAATCTACGAGCAGTACTTC. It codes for CASTNPREAIYEQYF.

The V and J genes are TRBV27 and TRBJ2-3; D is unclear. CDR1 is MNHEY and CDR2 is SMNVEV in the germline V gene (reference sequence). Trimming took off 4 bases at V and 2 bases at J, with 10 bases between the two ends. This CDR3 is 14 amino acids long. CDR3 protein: CASSWAGPTDTQYF. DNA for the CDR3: TGTGCCAGCAGTTGGGCAGGCCCCACAGATACGCAGTATTTT.

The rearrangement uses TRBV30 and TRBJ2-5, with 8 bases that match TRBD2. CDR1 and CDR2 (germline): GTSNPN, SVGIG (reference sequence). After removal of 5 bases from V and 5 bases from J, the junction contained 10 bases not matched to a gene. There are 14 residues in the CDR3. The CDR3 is CAWSSSGDLETQYF. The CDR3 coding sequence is TGTGCCTGGTCCAGTAGCGGGGACTTGGAGACCCAGTACTTC.

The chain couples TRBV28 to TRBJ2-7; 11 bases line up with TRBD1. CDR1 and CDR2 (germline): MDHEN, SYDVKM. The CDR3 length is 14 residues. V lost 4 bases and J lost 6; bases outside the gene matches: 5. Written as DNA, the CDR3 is TGTGCCAGCAGTTCGACCGGACAGGGGGCCGAGCAGTACTTC. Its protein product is CASSSTGQGAEQYF.

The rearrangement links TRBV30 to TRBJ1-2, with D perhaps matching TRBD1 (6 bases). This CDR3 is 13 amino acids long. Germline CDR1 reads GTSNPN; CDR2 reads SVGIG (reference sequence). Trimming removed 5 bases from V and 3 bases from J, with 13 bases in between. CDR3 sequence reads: CAWGTGYDYGYTF. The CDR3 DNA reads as TGTGCCTGGGGAACAGGGTATGACTATGGCTACACCTTC.

The CDR3 region is CASSPGGRTEAFF. DNA for the CDR3: TGTGCCAGCAGCCCAGGGGGAAGGACTGAAGCTTTCTTT. V usage is TRBV7-3 and J usage is TRBJ1-1; 7 bases match TRBD1. Trimming removed 5 bases from V and 5 bases from J; junction bases left unmatched: 5. This CDR3 is 13 amino acids long. Per germline, CDR1 SGHTA and CDR2 FQGTGA.

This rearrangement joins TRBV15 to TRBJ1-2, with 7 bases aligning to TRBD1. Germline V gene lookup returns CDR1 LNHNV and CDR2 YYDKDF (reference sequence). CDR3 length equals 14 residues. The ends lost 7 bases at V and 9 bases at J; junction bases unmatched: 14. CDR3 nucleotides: TGTGCCACCATGAGCCGGGACAGTGAAGGTCGCTACACCTTC. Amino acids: CATMSRDSEGRYTF.